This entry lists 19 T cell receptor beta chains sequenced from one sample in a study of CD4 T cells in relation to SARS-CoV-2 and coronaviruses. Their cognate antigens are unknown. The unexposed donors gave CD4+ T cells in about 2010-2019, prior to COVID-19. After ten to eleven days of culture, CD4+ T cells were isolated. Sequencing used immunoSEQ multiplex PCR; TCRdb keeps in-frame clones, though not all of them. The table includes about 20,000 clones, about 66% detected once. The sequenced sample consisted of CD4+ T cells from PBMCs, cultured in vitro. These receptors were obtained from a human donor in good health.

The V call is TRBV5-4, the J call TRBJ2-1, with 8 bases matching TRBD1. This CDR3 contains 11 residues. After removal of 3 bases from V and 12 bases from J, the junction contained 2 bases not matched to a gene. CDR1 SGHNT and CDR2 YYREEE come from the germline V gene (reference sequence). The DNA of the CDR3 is TGTGCCAGCAGCTCTCAGGGGGCGCAGTTCTTC. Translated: CASSSQGAQFF.

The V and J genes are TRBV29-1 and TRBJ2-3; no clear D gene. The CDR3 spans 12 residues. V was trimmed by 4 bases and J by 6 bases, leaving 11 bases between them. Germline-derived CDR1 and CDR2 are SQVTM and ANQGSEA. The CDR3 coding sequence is TGCAGCGTTGGGCCGGGTGCGGATACGCAGTATTTT. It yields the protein CSVGPGADTQYF.

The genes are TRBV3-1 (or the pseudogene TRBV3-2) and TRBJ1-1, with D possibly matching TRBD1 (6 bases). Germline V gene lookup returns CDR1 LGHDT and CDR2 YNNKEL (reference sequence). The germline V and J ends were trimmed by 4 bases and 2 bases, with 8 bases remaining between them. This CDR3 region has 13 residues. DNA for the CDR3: TGTGCCAGCAGCCCCGGGACAAACACTGAAGCTTTCTTT. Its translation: CASSPGTNTEAFF.

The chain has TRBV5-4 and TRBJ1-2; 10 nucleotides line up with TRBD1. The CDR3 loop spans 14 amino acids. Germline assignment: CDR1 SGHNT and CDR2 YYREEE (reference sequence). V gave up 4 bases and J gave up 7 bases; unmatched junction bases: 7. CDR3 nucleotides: TGTGCCAGCAGCCCGACAGGGGGCGCGTCTGGCTACACCTTC. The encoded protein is CASSPTGGASGYTF.

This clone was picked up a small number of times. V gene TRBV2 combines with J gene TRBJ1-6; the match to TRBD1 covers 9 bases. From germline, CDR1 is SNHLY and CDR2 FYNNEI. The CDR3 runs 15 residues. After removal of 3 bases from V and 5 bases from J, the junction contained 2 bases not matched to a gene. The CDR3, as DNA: TGTGCCAGCAGTGAGCGGACAGGGGATAATTCACCCCTCCACTTT. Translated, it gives CASSERTGDNSPLHF. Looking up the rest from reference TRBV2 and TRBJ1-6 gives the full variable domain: EPEVTQTPSHQVTQMGQEVILRCVPISNHLYFYWYRQILGQKVEFLVSFYNNEISEKSEIFDDQFSVERPDGSNFTLKIRSTKLEDSAMYFCASSERTGDNSPLHFGNGTRLTVT.

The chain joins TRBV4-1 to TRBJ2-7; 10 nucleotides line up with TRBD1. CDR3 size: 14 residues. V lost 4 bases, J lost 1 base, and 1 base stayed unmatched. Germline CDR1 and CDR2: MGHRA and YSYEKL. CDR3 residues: CASSRDRGSYEQYF. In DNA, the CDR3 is TGCGCCAGCAGCCGGGACAGGGGATCCTACGAGCAGTACTTC.

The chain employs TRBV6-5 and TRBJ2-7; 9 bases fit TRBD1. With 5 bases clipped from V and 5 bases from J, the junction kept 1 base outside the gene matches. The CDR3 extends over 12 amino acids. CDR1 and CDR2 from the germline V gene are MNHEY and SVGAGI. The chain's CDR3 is CASSRTGDEQYF. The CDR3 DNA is TGTGCCAGCAGTAGGACAGGGGACGAGCAGTACTTC.

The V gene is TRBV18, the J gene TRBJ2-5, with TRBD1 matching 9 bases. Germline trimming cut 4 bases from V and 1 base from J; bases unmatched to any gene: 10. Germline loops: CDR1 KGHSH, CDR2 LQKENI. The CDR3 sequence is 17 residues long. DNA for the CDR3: TGTGCCAGCTCACGGGGAAACAGGGGGCAAGGCCAAGAGACCCAGTACTTC. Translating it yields CASSRGNRGQGQETQYF.

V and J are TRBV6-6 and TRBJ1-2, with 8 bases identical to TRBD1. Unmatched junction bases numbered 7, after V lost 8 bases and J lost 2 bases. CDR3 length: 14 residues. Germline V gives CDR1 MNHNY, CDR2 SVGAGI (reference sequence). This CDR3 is CASVPGQANYGYTF. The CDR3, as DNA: TGTGCCAGCGTCCCGGGACAGGCCAACTATGGCTACACCTTC.

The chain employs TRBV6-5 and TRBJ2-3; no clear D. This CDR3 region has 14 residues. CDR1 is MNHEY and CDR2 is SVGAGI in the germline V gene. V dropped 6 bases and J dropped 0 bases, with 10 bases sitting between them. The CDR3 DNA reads TGTGCCAGCAGCCTGTCGGCTAGCACAGATACGCAGTATTTT. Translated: CASSLSASTDTQYF.

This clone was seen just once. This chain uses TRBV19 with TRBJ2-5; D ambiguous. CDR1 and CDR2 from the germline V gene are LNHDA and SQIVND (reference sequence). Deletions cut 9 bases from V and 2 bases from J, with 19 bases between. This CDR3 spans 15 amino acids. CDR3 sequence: CASRGQHMSQETQYF. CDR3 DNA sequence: TGTGCCAGCCGTGGGCAGCACATGTCGCAAGAGACCCAGTACTTC. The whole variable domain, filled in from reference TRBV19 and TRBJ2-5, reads DGGITQSPKYLFRKEGQNVTLSCEQNLNHDAMYWYRQDPGQGLRLIYYSQIVNDFQKGDIAEGYSVSREKKESFPLTVTSAQKNPTAFYLCASRGQHMSQETQYFGPGTRLLVL.

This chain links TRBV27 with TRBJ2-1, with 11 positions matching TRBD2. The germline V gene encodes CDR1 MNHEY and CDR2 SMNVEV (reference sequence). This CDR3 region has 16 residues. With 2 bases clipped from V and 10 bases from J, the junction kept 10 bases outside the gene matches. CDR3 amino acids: CASSLVVTSGGVEQFF. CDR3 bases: TGTGCCAGCAGTTTAGTTGTAACTAGCGGGGGCGTAGAGCAGTTCTTC.

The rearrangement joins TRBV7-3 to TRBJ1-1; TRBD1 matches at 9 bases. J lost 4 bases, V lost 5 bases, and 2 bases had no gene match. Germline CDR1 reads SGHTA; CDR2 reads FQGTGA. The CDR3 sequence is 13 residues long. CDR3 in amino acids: CASSRQGGTEAFF. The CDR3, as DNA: TGTGCCAGCAGCAGACAGGGGGGCACTGAAGCTTTCTTT.

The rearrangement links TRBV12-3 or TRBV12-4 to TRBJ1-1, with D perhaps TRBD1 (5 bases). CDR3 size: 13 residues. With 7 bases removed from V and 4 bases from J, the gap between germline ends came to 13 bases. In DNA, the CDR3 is TGTGCCAGCACCAGGGACTATTCCACTGAAGCTTTCTTT. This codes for CASTRDYSTEAFF.

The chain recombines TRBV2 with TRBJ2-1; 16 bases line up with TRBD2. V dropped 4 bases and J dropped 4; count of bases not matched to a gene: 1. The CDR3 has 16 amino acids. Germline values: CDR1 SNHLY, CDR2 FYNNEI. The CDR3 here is CASSGGLAGGYNEQFF. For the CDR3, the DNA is TGTGCCAGCAGTGGGGGACTAGCGGGAGGGTACAATGAGCAGTTCTTC.

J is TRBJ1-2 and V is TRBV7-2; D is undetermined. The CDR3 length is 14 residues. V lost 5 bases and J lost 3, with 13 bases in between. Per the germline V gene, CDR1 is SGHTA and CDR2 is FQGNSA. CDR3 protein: CASSPFMDDYGYTF. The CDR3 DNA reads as TGTGCCAGCAGCCCCTTTATGGACGACTATGGCTACACCTTC.

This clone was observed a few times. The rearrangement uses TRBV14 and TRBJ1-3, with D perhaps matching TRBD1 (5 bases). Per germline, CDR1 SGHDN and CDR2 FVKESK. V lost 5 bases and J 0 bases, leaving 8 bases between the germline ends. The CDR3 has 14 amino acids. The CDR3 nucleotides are TGTGCCAGCAGCGGGACGAGCTCTGGAAACACCATATATTTT. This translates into CASSGTSSGNTIYF.

The CDR3 reads CASSVGLGQRETQYF. CDR3 sequence (DNA): TGTGCCAGCAGCGTAGGACTGGGACAAAGGGAGACCCAGTACTTC. The V and J genes are TRBV9 and TRBJ2-5, with D perhaps matching TRBD1 (6 bases). The CDR3 has 15 amino acids. Germline-derived CDR1 and CDR2 are SGDLS and YYNGEE. V was clipped by 0 bases and J by 5 bases, with 14 bases between them.

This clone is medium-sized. The CDR3 region is CASSWGSSGNTIYF. CDR3 coding DNA: TGTGCCAGCAGCTGGGGGAGCTCTGGAAACACCATATATTTT. The genes are TRBV5-6 and TRBJ1-3; a possible D gene is TRBD1 (5 bases). The V gene lost 3 bases and the J gene lost 0 bases, with 7 bases spanning the gap. The CDR3 runs 14 residues. CDR1 is SGHDT and CDR2 is YYEEEE in the germline V gene.